The 10 T cell receptor beta chains presented below share a single source sample, sequenced in a study of blood T cell repertoires in COVID-19. Generated by immunoSEQ multiplex PCR, the TCRdb table keeps only in-frame clones and is missing some. The sample shows 180,000 or so clones, around nine tenths of them seen only once. Sequencing was done on a sample of peripheral blood. The receptors derive from a man between 65 and 85 years old with acute or convalescent COVID-19.

The rearrangement uses TRBV24-1 and TRBJ2-3; TRBD2 is a possible D gene (6 bases). Germline loops: CDR1 KGHDR, CDR2 SFDVKD. Trimming removed 3 bases from V and 4 bases from J, with 13 bases in between. CDR3 length equals 15 residues. The CDR3 DNA is TGTGCCACCAGTGATCCCCGGCTAGCGCCAGATACGCAGTATTTT. Its translation: CATSDPRLAPDTQYF.

The sample holds one count of this clone. The V gene is TRBV7-2, the J gene TRBJ1-5, with 9 bases matching TRBD1. There are 16 residues in the CDR3. The trim removed 1 base at V and 3 bases at J, leaving 4 bases unmatched. Germline V gene sequence: CDR1 SGHTA, CDR2 FQGNSA. As DNA, the CDR3 is TGTGCCAGCAGCTTAGTAGGGACAGGGAACAATCAGCCCCAGCATTTT. It encodes CASSLVGTGNNQPQHF.

The gene calls are TRBV30 and TRBJ2-1; a possible D gene is TRBD1 (7 bases). Germline CDR1 and CDR2: GTSNPN and SVGIG (reference sequence). The CDR3 consists of 13 residues. Trimming removed 4 bases at V and 9 bases at J, with 16 bases between. DNA for the CDR3: TGTGCCTGGACTCTTCAGGGGGGTAGTGAGCAGTTCTTC. Its translation is CAWTLQGGSEQFF.

CDR3: CASTEVGRRSYF. In DNA form, the CDR3 reads TGTGCCAGCACCGAGGTGGGGCGAAGGTCCTATTTT. The genes are TRBV2 and TRBJ1-3, with D tentatively TRBD1 (5 bases). The germline V gene encodes CDR1 SNHLY and CDR2 FYNNEI. This CDR3 is built from 12 residues. V was trimmed by 7 bases and J by 16 bases, leaving 20 bases between them.

This chain connects TRBV4-3 to TRBJ2-4; TRBD2 is a possible D gene (6 bases). CDR1 is LGHNA and CDR2 is YSLEER in the germline V gene. The CDR3 is 18 amino acids. Trimming removed 0 bases from V and 7 bases from J, with 22 bases in between. The CDR3 sequence: CASSQDTGDSRGENIQYF. The CDR3 DNA reads as TGCGCCAGCAGCCAAGACACTGGGGACTCCCGAGGAGAGAACATTCAGTACTTC.

V and J are TRBV5-1 and TRBJ2-6; 11 nucleotides agree with TRBD1. Germline V CDR1 and CDR2: SGHRS, YFSETQ. The CDR3 contains 20 residues. V trimming: 2 bases; J trimming: 1 base; junction bases outside the gene matches: 11. The CDR3 region is CASSFRRDRGIFSGANVLTF. CDR3 DNA: TGCGCCAGCAGCTTTCGCCGGGACAGGGGGATCTTTTCTGGGGCCAACGTCCTGACTTTC.

The gene calls are TRBV7-2 and TRBJ1-1, with 7 positions matching TRBD1. The CDR3 loop spans 12 amino acids. Losses at the gene ends were 1 base for V and 11 bases for J; bases not matched to a gene: 4. Germline-derived CDR1 and CDR2 are SGHTA and FQGNSA. The CDR3, as DNA: TGTGCCAGCAGCTTAGAAGACAGGGTTGCTTTCTTT. Protein product: CASSLEDRVAFF.

The rearrangement links TRBV4-1 to TRBJ2-5, with 8 bases lining up with TRBD1. J was trimmed by 3 bases and V by 3 bases; bases with no gene match: 0. The germline V gene encodes CDR1 MGHRA and CDR2 YSYEKL. The CDR3 totals 13 residues. For the CDR3, the DNA is TGCGCCAGCAGCCAGGACAGGGAAGAGACCCAGTACTTC. Translation: CASSQDREETQYF.

J is TRBJ2-7 and V is TRBV28; tentatively, D is TRBD1 (6 bases). Looked up from germline, CDR1 is MDHEN and CDR2 is SYDVKM. Trimming left V 2 bases short and J 5 bases short, with 16 bases between. The length of the CDR3 is 15 residues. DNA of the CDR3: TGTGCCAGCAGTTTAGTACAGGGCTACGAAAACGAGCAGTACTTC. Protein: CASSLVQGYENEQYF.

The genes are TRBV24-1 and TRBJ2-1; D unresolved. Germline V gives CDR1 KGHDR, CDR2 SFDVKD. CDR3 size: 12 residues. Trimming left V 1 base short and J 5 bases short, with 2 bases between. Written as DNA, the CDR3 is TGTGCCACCAGTGATTTTAACAATGAGCAGTTCTTC. Translated, it gives CATSDFNNEQFF.